What follows are 14 T cell receptor beta chains derived from one specimen sequenced in a study of CD8+ T cells in alopecia areata. Treatment reported: oral pan-JAK inhibitor, 5-10 mg twice daily. Following RNA extraction, reverse transcription yielded cDNA that acted as the sequencing template. The data were produced by immunoSEQ multiplex PCR, yet TCRdb's version contains in-frame clones alone and is incomplete. The repertoire holds about 150,000 clones, about three fifths seen once, with roughly 0.85% in the top ten. Sequencing used CD4+ T cells sorted from blood, obtained at week 4, from a patient treated with tofacitinib. The receptors here all came from a human donor with alopecia areata.

V is TRBV30 and J is TRBJ1-5; the D gene is possibly TRBD1 (6 bases). Germline V gives CDR1 GTSNPN, CDR2 SVGIG (reference sequence). The CDR3 sequence is 14 residues long. The germline V and J ends were trimmed by 4 bases and 2 bases, with 12 bases remaining between them. The CDR3 region is CAWKKQGGNQPQHF. CDR3 DNA: TGTGCCTGGAAGAAACAGGGCGGCAATCAGCCCCAGCATTTT.

This chain uses TRBV4-2 with TRBJ1-5; D ambiguous. This CDR3 is built from 14 residues. V lost 4 bases and J 6 bases, leaving 13 bases between the germline ends. The germline V gene encodes CDR1 LGHNA and CDR2 YNFKEQ. The CDR3 sequence: CASSPIGMGQPQHF. CDR3 nucleotides: TGTGCCAGCAGCCCGATCGGAATGGGTCAGCCCCAGCATTTT.

A remark on this clone: Other DNA sequences in the sample encode the same CDR3. The chain combines TRBV30 with TRBJ2-7; 8 bases are a match to TRBD2. V was pared by 3 bases and J by 3 bases, with 1 base of the junction left unmatched. CDR3 length: 12 residues. Germline V gene lookup returns CDR1 GTSNPN and CDR2 SVGIG (reference sequence). The CDR3: CAWSSGGYEQYF. The CDR3 DNA reads TGTGCCTGGAGCAGCGGGGGCTACGAGCAGTACTTC.

V gene TRBV6-5 combines with J gene TRBJ1-1; D gene unclear. CDR3 length: 14 residues. Germline loops: CDR1 MNHEY, CDR2 SVGAGI. Trimming shortened V by 4 bases and J by 3 bases, and 12 bases separated the two germline ends. CDR3 bases: TGTGCCAGCAGTTCACAACCGGGATACACTGAAGCTTTCTTT. Translating gives CASSSQPGYTEAFF.

The chain couples TRBV29-1 to TRBJ1-6; a possible D gene is TRBD1 (5 bases). The CDR3 totals 13 residues. CDR1 and CDR2 (germline): SQVTM, ANQGSEA. V was clipped by 5 bases and J by 5 bases, with 10 bases between them. CDR3 nucleotides: TGCAGCGTTCGCGACAGAAATAATTCACCCCTCCACTTT. Protein sequence: CSVRDRNNSPLHF.

The rearrangement links TRBV5-6 to TRBJ2-3; D may correspond to TRBD1 or TRBD2 (5 bases each). CDR1 is SGHDT, CDR2 YYEEEE, per germline. V was pared by 2 bases and J by 4 bases, with 8 bases between. The CDR3 extends over 13 amino acids. CDR3 protein: CASSFRGADTQYF. The CDR3 DNA is TGTGCCAGCAGCTTCCGAGGGGCAGATACGCAGTATTTT.

The chain combines TRBV7-9 with TRBJ2-5; 7 bases map to TRBD1. The trim removed 6 bases at V and 7 bases at J, leaving 8 bases unmatched. The CDR3 extends over 13 amino acids. The germline gives CDR1 SEHNR, CDR2 FQNEAQ (reference sequence). Here the CDR3 DNA reads TGTGCCAGCAGAGGACAGGATGTCGGGACCCAGTACTTC. Translation: CASRGQDVGTQYF.

Worth noting for this clone: Other DNA sequences in the sample encode the same CDR3. The chain employs TRBV15 and TRBJ1-5; D uncertain. Trimming took off 1 base at V and 1 base at J, with 5 bases between the two ends. Germline CDR1 LNHNV, CDR2 YYDKDF (reference sequence). The CDR3 extends over 14 amino acids. This CDR3 reads CATSRGGSNQPQHF. The CDR3, as DNA: TGTGCCACCAGCAGAGGTGGGAGCAATCAGCCCCAGCATTTT.

The chain combines TRBV7-9 with TRBJ1-2, with no clear D. The CDR3 runs to 13 residues. V was trimmed by 5 bases and J by 0 bases, leaving 7 bases between them. Germline values: CDR1 SEHNR, CDR2 FQNEAQ (reference sequence). CDR3 bases: TGTGCCAGCAGCCCGGCCTCTAACTATGGCTACACCTTC. Protein: CASSPASNYGYTF.

The chain combines TRBV18 with TRBJ2-3; TRBD2 aligns across 9 bases. J gave up 6 bases and V 2 bases, and 9 bases lay outside the gene matches. The germline CDR1 and CDR2 sequences are KGHSH and LQKENI. CDR3 length: 16 residues. CDR3 sequence (DNA): TGTGCCAGCTCACCAAGACCCGCGGGGGGGCCGGATACGCAGTATTTT. The encoded protein is CASSPRPAGGPDTQYF.

The genes are TRBV14 and TRBJ2-6; the D is unclear. The length of the CDR3 is 13 residues. Per the germline V gene, CDR1 is SGHDN and CDR2 is FVKESK. Trimming removed 1 base at V and 2 bases at J, with 0 bases between. CDR3 bases: TGTGCCAGCAGCCAAGCTGGGGCCAACGTCCTGACTTTC. As protein: CASSQAGANVLTF. Full variable domain (outside the CDR3, taken from reference TRBV14 and TRBJ2-6): EAGVTQFPSHSVIEKGQTVTLRCDPISGHDNLYWYRRVMGKEIKFLLHFVKESKQDESGMPNNRFLAERTGGTYSTLKVQPAELEDSGVYFCASSQAGANVLTFGAGSRLTVL.

This clone was counted only a few times. Other DNA sequences in the same sample also yield this CDR3. J is TRBJ2-5 and V is TRBV7-2; unclear D gene. The CDR3 spans 11 residues. The V gene lost 3 bases and the J gene lost 5 bases, with 4 bases spanning the gap. Germline assignment: CDR1 SGHTA and CDR2 FQGNSA. The CDR3 region has the DNA TGTGCCAGCAGCTTCCAGGAGACCCAGTACTTC. It yields the protein CASSFQETQYF. Based on the CDR3 plus reference TRBV7-2 and TRBJ2-5, the full variable domain is GAGVSQSPSNKVTEKGKDVELRCDPISGHTALYWYRQSLGQGLEFLIYFQGNSAPDKSGLPSDRFSAERTGGSVSTLTIQRTQQEDSAVYLCASSFQETQYFGPGTRLLVL.

This clone was observed a single time. J is TRBJ2-1 and V is TRBV29-1; TRBD2 matches at 7 bases. Germline V gene lookup returns CDR1 SQVTM and CDR2 ANQGSEA. V gave up 1 base and J gave up 0 bases; unmatched junction bases: 6. The CDR3 runs 16 residues. As DNA, the CDR3 is TGCAGCGTTGAAGGTGGTACGGGGGGCTCCTACAATGAGCAGTTCTTC. It is translated as CSVEGGTGGSYNEQFF.

V gene TRBV25-1 combines with J gene TRBJ2-7; D gene uncertain. CDR1 and CDR2 (germline): MGHDK, SYGVNS. The V end was cut by 5 bases, the J end by 5 bases, with 10 bases between. This CDR3 is 12 amino acids long. The CDR3 loop is CASSPRRDEQYF. The CDR3 region has the DNA TGTGCCAGCAGTCCTCGACGAGACGAGCAGTACTTC.